Shown below are 26 T cell receptor beta chains from a single sample sequenced in a study of TIL therapy for anti-PD-1-resistant metastatic lung cancer. Sequencing used immunoSEQ v3. Here immunoSEQ multiplex PCR was the method, and the copy in TCRdb shows in-frame clones only, minus some. The data hold approximately 60,000 clones, with more than 80% observed a single time. Noted time point: pre-treatment sample, taken before nivolumab and TIL therapy. The specimen comprised blood, sampled at baseline. These TCRs come from a person between 25 and 79 years old with non-small cell lung cancer.

For this clone: A read error may produce the germline difference seen at one junction end. The J gene is TRBJ2-7, the V gene TRBV7-7, with TRBD2 matching over 7 bases. The length of the CDR3 is 15 residues. Germline V gives CDR1 SSHAT, CDR2 FNYEAQ (reference sequence). The DNA of the CDR3 is TGTGCTAGCAGCTTAGGGCTAGCGGATTCCTACGAGCAGTACTTC. This translates into CASSLGLADSYEQYF.

The count of this clone is one. The chain links TRBV6-5 to TRBJ2-3, with TRBD1 as a possible D gene (6 bases). Trimming took 0 bases from V and 1 from J, leaving 8 bases between them. The germline V gene encodes CDR1 MNHEY and CDR2 SVGAGI. The CDR3 extends over 15 amino acids. CDR3 DNA sequence: TGTGCCAGCAGTTACTCGGGGGCCCGCACAGATACGCAGTATTTT. It encodes CASSYSGARTDTQYF.

V is TRBV6-2 or TRBV6-3 and J is TRBJ1-1; TRBD1 is a possible D gene (5 bases). This CDR3 is built from 14 residues. Germline values: CDR1 MNHEY, CDR2 SVGEGT. The ends were cut back, 0 bases at V and 3 bases at J, with 8 bases in the middle. CDR3 sequence (DNA): TGTGCCAGCAGTTACTCAGGGACCTACACTGAAGCTTTCTTT. It yields the protein CASSYSGTYTEAFF.

The V gene is TRBV11-3, the J gene TRBJ2-1, with 7 bases identical to TRBD2. The V gene's germline CDR1 is SGHNT and CDR2 YENEEA. The V gene end was trimmed by 5 bases and the J gene end by 7 bases; junction bases not matched to a gene: 11. This CDR3 region has 15 residues. CDR3 loop: CASSNGPGGWNEQFF. The CDR3 nucleotides are TGTGCCAGCAGCAATGGGCCCGGGGGGTGGAATGAGCAGTTCTTC.

The J gene is TRBJ2-7, the V gene TRBV28; D is uncertain. The CDR3 length is 13 residues. Germline lookup yields CDR1 MDHEN and CDR2 SYDVKM. The ends were cut back, 1 base at V and 2 bases at J, with 6 bases in the middle. The CDR3 protein is CASSLSSTYEQYF. In nucleotides, the CDR3 is TGTGCCAGCAGTTTATCGTCAACCTACGAGCAGTACTTC. Using reference TRBV28 and TRBJ2-7 for the parts outside the CDR3, the full variable domain is DVKVTQSSRYLVKRTGEKVFLECVQDMDHENMFWYRQDPGLGLRLIYFSYDVKMKEKGDIPEGYSVSREKKERFSLILESASTNQTSMYLCASSLSSTYEQYFGPGTRLTVT.

The chain couples TRBV28 to TRBJ2-3; unclear D gene. V lost 5 bases to trimming and J lost 0 bases, with 9 bases between them. The CDR3 spans 14 residues. Germline V CDR1 and CDR2: MDHEN, SYDVKM. For the CDR3, the DNA is TGTGCCAGCAGTCGTAGGAGAAGCACAGATACGCAGTATTTT. It specifies CASSRRRSTDTQYF.

The chain uses TRBV7-8 and TRBJ2-2, with TRBD2 matching 12 bases. Germline trimming cut 3 bases from V and 6 bases from J; bases unmatched to any gene: 8. CDR3 length: 17 residues. In germline, CDR1 is SGHVS, CDR2 FQNEAQ. CDR3 region: CASSLPERLAGAGELFF. CDR3 nucleotide sequence: TGTGCCAGCAGCTTGCCAGAGAGACTAGCGGGGGCCGGGGAGCTGTTTTTT. Filled out from reference TRBV7-8 and TRBJ2-2, the complete variable domain reads GAGVSQSPRYKVAKRGQDVALRCDPISGHVSLFWYQQALGQGPEFLTYFQNEAQLDKSGLPSDRFFAERPEGSVSTLKIQRTQQEDSAVYLCASSLPERLAGAGELFFGEGSRLTVL.

The rearrangement uses TRBV13 and TRBJ2-7; no definite D call. V was cut by 5 bases and J by 3 bases, with 5 bases left in between. The CDR3 runs 11 residues. Germline V gene data show CDR1 as PRHDT and CDR2 as FYEKMQ (reference sequence). For the CDR3, the DNA is TGTGCCAGCAGCCCTCGCTACGAGCAGTACTTC. This encodes CASSPRYEQYF.

This clone was seen just once. The chain is built from TRBV30 and TRBJ2-7; possible D gene TRBD1, 5 bases. The length of the CDR3 is 13 residues. The germline V gene encodes CDR1 GTSNPN and CDR2 SVGIG (reference sequence). V was clipped by 0 bases and J by 3 bases, with 9 bases between them. This CDR3 reads CAWSVGTGYEQYF. The CDR3 nucleotides read TGTGCCTGGAGTGTGGGTACAGGCTACGAGCAGTACTTC.

The chain employs TRBV5-4 and TRBJ2-1; D not resolved. CDR1 and CDR2 (germline): SGHNT, YYREEE (reference sequence). V dropped 5 bases and J dropped 5 bases, with 11 bases sitting between them. The length of the CDR3 is 13 residues. The CDR3 region has the DNA TGTGCCAGCAGAAGTGAATGGGACAATGAGCAGTTCTTC. This codes for CASRSEWDNEQFF.

DNA of the CDR3: TGTGCCAGCAGCTTCGGGGGGCCACTTTACGAGCAGTACTTC. Its protein product is CASSFGGPLYEQYF. The J gene is TRBJ2-7, the V gene TRBV5-8, with D possibly being TRBD2 (7 bases). Germline CDR1 reads SGHTS; CDR2 reads YDEGEE. V gave up 2 bases and J gave up 4 bases, with 13 bases separating them. The CDR3 has 14 amino acids. Full variable domain (remainder filled in from reference TRBV5-8 and TRBJ2-7): EAGVTQSPTHLIKTRGQQATLRCSPISGHTSVYWYQQALGLGLQFLLWYDEGEERNRGNFPPRFSGRQFPNYSSELNVNALELEDSALYLCASSFGGPLYEQYFGPGTRLTVT.

This chain connects TRBV6-6 to TRBJ2-7; D perhaps matches TRBD2 (5 bases). The V end lost 8 bases, the J end lost 3 bases, and 17 bases lay between the germline ends. CDR3 length equals 14 residues. Germline CDR1 is MNHNY and CDR2 is SVGAGI (reference sequence). In DNA, the CDR3 is TGTGCCAGCGGTAGCGTTCGCTCCGGCTACGAGCAGTACTTC. Amino acid sequence: CASGSVRSGYEQYF.

This chain joins TRBV5-1 and TRBJ2-3, with a weak D call TRBD2 (6 bases). Trimming shortened V by 2 bases and J by 3 bases, and 10 bases separated the two germline ends. The CDR3 has 14 amino acids. Germline-derived CDR1 and CDR2 are SGHRS and YFSETQ. In DNA form, the CDR3 reads TGCGCCAGCAGCTTCGGGGGTACGACAGATACGCAGTATTTT. Its translation: CASSFGGTTDTQYF.

This chain connects TRBV5-1 to TRBJ2-1, with D tentatively TRBD1 or TRBD2 (5 bases each). The CDR3 is made up of 15 amino acids. The V gene's germline CDR1 is SGHRS and CDR2 YFSETQ. Trimming cost V 0 bases and J 9 bases, with 16 bases left between them. The CDR3 DNA is TGCGCCAGCAGCTTGGGAGAGGGACCCTACGGTGAGCAGTTCTTC. It specifies CASSLGEGPYGEQFF.

This clone was found a few times. This sequence joins TRBV4-1 and TRBJ2-1; 12 nucleotides line up with TRBD2. CDR3 length: 16 residues. CDR1 MGHRA and CDR2 YSYEKL come from the germline V gene. Losses at the gene ends were 4 bases for V and 6 bases for J; bases not matched to a gene: 7. CDR3 bases: TGCGCCAGCAGCCTTGAGCGACTAGCGGGGGTCAATGAGCAGTTCTTC. It translates to CASSLERLAGVNEQFF.

The rearrangement joins TRBV4-1 to TRBJ1-1; D not certain. The CDR3 runs to 16 residues. Germline values: CDR1 MGHRA, CDR2 YSYEKL. Trimming shortened V by 0 bases and J by 1 base, and 12 bases separated the two germline ends. The CDR3 region has the DNA TGCGCCAGCAGCCAAGAGAGTACACGGTGGAACACTGAAGCTTTCTTT. Translating it yields CASSQESTRWNTEAFF.

The V call is TRBV18, the J call TRBJ2-1, with 14 bases lining up with TRBD2. V lost 0 bases, J lost 12 bases, and 7 bases stayed unmatched. CDR1 and CDR2 from the germline V gene are KGHSH and LQKENI. The CDR3 spans 16 residues. CDR3 DNA: TGTGCCAGCTCACCACCCGGGACTAGCGGGAGAGAAGGGCAGTTCTTC. It codes for CASSPPGTSGREGQFF.

The genes are TRBV5-1 and TRBJ2-5, with TRBD2 matching 10 bases. Germline V gene data show CDR1 as SGHRS and CDR2 as YFSETQ. The J segment lost 9 bases and the V segment lost 1 base, leaving 15 bases of the junction unmatched. The length of the CDR3 is 17 residues. The CDR3 DNA follows: TGCGCCAGCAGCTTGACCACCGGGACTAGCGCCTCAATTTCCCAGTACTTC. Translating it yields CASSLTTGTSASISQYF.

This sequence joins TRBV28 and TRBJ1-1; D remains unclear. Trimming left V 6 bases short and J 1 base short, with 15 bases between. CDR1 and CDR2 from the germline V gene are MDHEN and SYDVKM. This CDR3 comprises 15 residues. CDR3 DNA sequence: TGTGCCAGCAGCTCCCCCTTCCGGGGGAACACTGAAGCTTTCTTT. The encoded protein is CASSSPFRGNTEAFF.

The V gene is TRBV2, the J gene TRBJ2-5; 8 nucleotides align to TRBD1. V shed 7 bases, J shed 1 base, and the junction held 5 bases outside the gene matches. This CDR3 is built from 14 residues. Per the germline V gene, CDR1 is SNHLY and CDR2 is FYNNEI. The CDR3 nucleotides are TGTGCCAGCATTTCGGACAGGGTCCAAGAGACCCAGTACTTC. It codes for CASISDRVQETQYF.

This clone appeared a single time. V is TRBV12-3 or TRBV12-4 and J is TRBJ2-7; no clear D. The CDR3 has 13 amino acids. Trimming shortened V by 7 bases and J by 0 bases, and 10 bases separated the two germline ends. The CDR3 DNA reads TGTGCCAGCACTTCTAGGAGCTCCTACGAGCAGTACTTC. This codes for CASTSRSSYEQYF.

This chain joins TRBV7-2 and TRBJ2-2; no definite D call. The CDR3 has 15 amino acids. From germline, CDR1 is SGHTA and CDR2 FQGNSA. V gave up 4 bases and J gave up 5 bases, with 14 bases separating them. CDR3 nucleotides: TGTGCCAGCAGCTCTGGACCTGGACGGACCGGGGAGCTGTTTTTT. Residues: CASSSGPGRTGELFF.

The rearrangement uses TRBV11-2 and TRBJ1-3; TRBD1 might be the D (5 bases). The V and J ends lost 5 bases and 4 bases respectively, with 12 bases between them. Germline CDR1 reads SGHAT; CDR2 reads FQNNGV. The CDR3 loop spans 14 amino acids. CDR3 coding DNA: TGTGCCAGCAGCCTCACAGGCACCGGAAACACCATATATTTT. Translation: CASSLTGTGNTIYF. The variable domain in full, completed from reference TRBV11-2 and TRBJ1-3, reads EAGVAQSPRYKIIEKRQSVAFWCNPISGHATLYWYQQILGQGPKLLIQFQNNGVVDDSQLPKDRFSAERLKGVDSTLKIQPAKLEDSAVYLCASSLTGTGNTIYFGEGSWLTVV.

The V and J genes are TRBV2 and TRBJ1-1, with no clear D. The germline CDR1 and CDR2 sequences are SNHLY and FYNNEI. With 6 bases removed from V and 1 base from J, the gap between germline ends came to 9 bases. The CDR3 covers 13 residues. The CDR3 DNA is TGTGCCAGCAGGGACGGCCGGAACACTGAAGCTTTCTTT. It yields the protein CASRDGRNTEAFF.

This clone has only one observation. The chain is built from TRBV7-3 and TRBJ2-3; D remains unclear. Germline V CDR1 and CDR2: SGHTA, FQGTGA. This CDR3 comprises 17 residues. V lost 1 base, J lost 3 bases, and 17 bases lay in between. The CDR3 reads CASSLRGARSLTDTQYF. The CDR3 DNA follows: TGTGCCAGCAGCTTAAGAGGTGCTAGAAGTTTGACAGATACGCAGTATTTT.

V is TRBV6-5 and J is TRBJ2-2, with D possibly TRBD1 on 5 matching bases. V was clipped by 6 bases and J by 4 bases, with 9 bases between them. This CDR3 region has 13 residues. CDR1 and CDR2 from the germline V gene are MNHEY and SVGAGI. The CDR3 DNA sequence: TGTGCCAGCAGACCAGGGTTCACCGGGGAGCTGTTTTTT. Amino acid sequence: CASRPGFTGELFF.